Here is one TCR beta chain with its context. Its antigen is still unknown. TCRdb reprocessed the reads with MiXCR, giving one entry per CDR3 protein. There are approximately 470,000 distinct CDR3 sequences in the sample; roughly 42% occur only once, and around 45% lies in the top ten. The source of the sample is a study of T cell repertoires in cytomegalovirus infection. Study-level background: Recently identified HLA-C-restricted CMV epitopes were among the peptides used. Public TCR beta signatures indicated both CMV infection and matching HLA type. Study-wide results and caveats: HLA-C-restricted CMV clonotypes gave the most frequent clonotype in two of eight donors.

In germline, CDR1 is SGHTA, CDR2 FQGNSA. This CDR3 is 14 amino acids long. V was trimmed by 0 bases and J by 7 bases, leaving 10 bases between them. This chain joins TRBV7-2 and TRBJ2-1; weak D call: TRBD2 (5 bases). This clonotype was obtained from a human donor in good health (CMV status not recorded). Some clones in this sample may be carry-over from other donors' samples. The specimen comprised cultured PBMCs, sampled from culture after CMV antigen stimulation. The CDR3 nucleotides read TGTGCCAGCAGCTTAGCGGGAGTGATAAATGAGCAGTTCTTC. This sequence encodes CASSLAGVINEQFF.